This TCR beta chain was documented in a study of T cell repertoires in cytomegalovirus infection. Overall study: Recently identified HLA-C-restricted CMV epitopes were used, and well-studied HLA-B-restricted CMV epitopes were used as well. TCR beta signatures that were public indicated CMV infection and matching HLA type.

Each CDR3 protein is one row after TCRdb ran MiXCR on the reads. The sample consists of 300,000 to 400,000 distinct CDR3 sequences, around 25% of them appearing once. Points from the study as a whole: Cumulative public TCR beta family frequency identified carriers of CMV plus the relevant HLA.

CDR1 and CDR2 from the germline V gene are ENHRY and SYGVKD. The CDR3 has 17 amino acids. V shed 2 bases, J shed 3 bases, and the junction held 9 bases outside the gene matches. To note about this clonotype: Antigen: not known.

This sample comprised cultured PBMCs, obtained from culture after CMV antigen stimulation. This chain links TRBV10-3 with TRBJ2-1; 8 positions agree with TRBD1. This sequence was found in a human donor in good health (CMV status not recorded). Some clones in this sample may be carry-over from other donors' samples. The CDR3 DNA reads as TGTGCCATCAGTGAGACATTTTCAGGGGGCGTCTACAATGAGCAGTTCTTC. Its translation is CAISETFSGGVYNEQFF.